These T cell receptor beta chains were read from a single sample in a study of T cells after yellow fever vaccination. Using its own MiXCR run on the 5' RACE reads, TCRdb lists one record per CDR3 protein. The repertoire holds about 350,000 distinct CDR3 sequences, with about 8.3% as singletons. The sequencing used PBMCs, collected about 41 days after the first yellow fever vaccination. The receptors here all came from a man aged 18 to 30 who received the YFV17D yellow fever vaccine. CDR3s include the opening cysteine and the closing phenylalanine or tryptophan. A D gene is named only where the DNA matches it firmly. A row's size may be missing; if present it is once, few, many or a size class.

V gene: TRBV28
D gene: -
J gene: TRBJ2-2
clone size: few
CDR3 DNA: TGTGCCAGCAAAAAGGGTTCGGGCGGGGAGCTGTTTTTT
CDR3 protein: CASKKGSGGELFF

V gene: TRBV2
D gene: TRBD2
J gene: TRBJ2-4
clone size: few
CDR3 DNA: TGTGCCAGCAAGGAGCGCTGGGCGGGGGGACAACGGCTAGCCAAAAACATTCAGTACTTC
CDR3 protein: CASKERWAGGQRLAKNIQYF

V gene: TRBV28
D gene: -
J gene: TRBJ2-1
clone size: -
CDR3 DNA: TGTGCCAGCAGTCCCGGGGTTTTCAATCAGTTCTTC
CDR3 protein: CASSPGVFNQFF

V gene: TRBV18
D gene: -
J gene: TRBJ1-2
clone size: few
CDR3 DNA: TGTGCCAGCTCACCCTTGACGGGAGGGAATGGCTACACCTTC
CDR3 protein: CASSPLTGGNGYTF

V gene: TRBV29-1
D gene: TRBD1
J gene: TRBJ1-3
clone size: -
CDR3 DNA: TGCAGCGTCTACTCCCGGGACAGGAAGGGTTCTGGAAACACCATATATTTT
CDR3 protein: CSVYSRDRKGSGNTIYF

V gene: TRBV12-3/TRBV12-4
D gene: -
J gene: TRBJ2-7
clone size: few
CDR3 DNA: TGTGCCAGCAGTCGCCGGGACACCTCCTCCGAGCAGTACTTC
CDR3 protein: CASSRRDTSSEQYF

V gene: TRBV7-2
D gene: -
J gene: TRBJ1-5
clone size: few
CDR3 DNA: TGTGCCAGCGCGGGCAGTAGTCAGCCCCAGCATTTT
CDR3 protein: CASAGSSQPQHF

V gene: TRBV28
D gene: -
J gene: TRBJ1-4
clone size: -
CDR3 DNA: TGTGCCAGCAGTTCGCCGGACACGCTACAGGAAAAACTGTTTTTT
CDR3 protein: CASSSPDTLQEKLFF

V gene: TRBV7-2
D gene: -
J gene: TRBJ2-1
clone size: -
CDR3 DNA: TGTGCCAGCAGCTTAGCTGGGGACTCCTACAATGAGCAGTTCTTC
CDR3 protein: CASSLAGDSYNEQFF

V gene: TRBV18
D gene: -
J gene: TRBJ1-2
clone size: -
CDR3 DNA: TGTGCCAGCTCACCACTTGATAGCTATGGCTACACCTTC
CDR3 protein: CASSPLDSYGYTF

V gene: TRBV28
D gene: -
J gene: TRBJ1-2
clone size: -
CDR3 DNA: TGTGCCAGCAGTTTCTTGGACAAGACGAAACCTTACTATGGCTACACCTTC
CDR3 protein: CASSFLDKTKPYYGYTF

V gene: TRBV28
D gene: -
J gene: TRBJ2-7
clone size: many
CDR3 DNA: TGTGCCAGCAGAAATAGCGCTACCTACGAGCAGTACTTC
CDR3 protein: CASRNSATYEQYF

V gene: TRBV12-3/TRBV12-4
D gene: -
J gene: TRBJ2-5
clone size: many
CDR3 DNA: TGTGCCAGCAGTTTTTCCGCGGGCGTGAGGGAGACCCAGTACTTC
CDR3 protein: CASSFSAGVRETQYF

V gene: TRBV9
D gene: -
J gene: TRBJ2-2
clone size: few
CDR3 DNA: TGTGCCACCTACGACCCGAACACCGGGGAGCTGTTTTTT
CDR3 protein: CATYDPNTGELFF

V gene: TRBV9
D gene: TRBD2
J gene: TRBJ2-3
clone size: -
CDR3 DNA: TGTGCCAGCAGCGTCGCGGGGGGGGAAGATACGCAGTATTTT
CDR3 protein: CASSVAGGEDTQYF

V gene: TRBV3-1
D gene: TRBD2
J gene: TRBJ2-1
clone size: -
CDR3 DNA: TGTGCCAGCAGCTTTCCCGAGCGGGGGGACGACAATGAGCAGTTCTTC
CDR3 protein: CASSFPERGDDNEQFF

V gene: TRBV7-7
D gene: -
J gene: TRBJ2-5
clone size: many
CDR3 DNA: TGTGCTAGCAGCGCGACACATGGGGCGGAGACCCAGTACTTC
CDR3 protein: CASSATHGAETQYF

V gene: TRBV5-6
D gene: TRBD1
J gene: TRBJ1-1
clone size: few
CDR3 DNA: TGTGCCAGCAGGGGGACAGGGATGGGCACTGAAGCTTTCTTT
CDR3 protein: CASRGTGMGTEAFF

V gene: TRBV20-1
D gene: -
J gene: TRBJ2-3
clone size: -
CDR3 DNA: TGCAGTGTTGGGGGGATGGTAGATACGCAGTATTTT
CDR3 protein: CSVGGMVDTQYF

V gene: TRBV27
D gene: TRBD2
J gene: TRBJ2-5
clone size: few
CDR3 DNA: TGTGCCAGCAGGACTAGCGGGGGGGCCGACCAAGAGACCCAGTACTTC
CDR3 protein: CASRTSGGADQETQYF

V gene: TRBV9
D gene: -
J gene: TRBJ1-1
clone size: -
CDR3 DNA: TGTGCCAGCAGCTACCGGTGGGGTACTGAAGCTTTCTTT
CDR3 protein: CASSYRWGTEAFF

V gene: TRBV7-2
D gene: -
J gene: TRBJ2-1
clone size: -
CDR3 DNA: TGTGCCATCCTTTTTAACGAAGGGTACAATGAGCAGTTCTTC
CDR3 protein: CAILFNEGYNEQFF

V gene: TRBV19
D gene: TRBD1
J gene: TRBJ2-5
clone size: -
CDR3 DNA: TGTGCCTCAAGGAGGGACAGGGTAGGGGAGACCCAGTACTTC
CDR3 protein: CASRRDRVGETQYF

V gene: TRBV5-1
D gene: TRBD1
J gene: TRBJ2-3
clone size: many
CDR3 DNA: TGCGCCAGCAGCTTGGAGGGGGCCGCAGATACGCAGTATTTT
CDR3 protein: CASSLEGAADTQYF

V gene: TRBV12-3/TRBV12-4
D gene: -
J gene: TRBJ2-1
clone size: few
CDR3 DNA: TGTGCCAGCAGACTTGCAGGGGTTGCCTACAATGAGCAGTTCTTC
CDR3 protein: CASRLAGVAYNEQFF

V gene: TRBV4-3
D gene: -
J gene: TRBJ1-1
clone size: -
CDR3 DNA: TGCGCCAGCAGCCAAGATGGCATCTCTGCAGGGGAGAAAGGATACACTGAAGCTTTCTTT
CDR3 protein: CASSQDGISAGEKGYTEAFF

V gene: TRBV2
D gene: -
J gene: TRBJ2-3
clone size: many
CDR3 DNA: TGTGCCAGCAGTGGACCCAGGGGTGCAAGCACAGATACGCAGTATTTT
CDR3 protein: CASSGPRGASTDTQYF

V gene: TRBV4-1
D gene: -
J gene: TRBJ1-3
clone size: -
CDR3 DNA: TGCGCCAGCAGCCAAGATGAGGGGTGGGGAAACACCATATATTTT
CDR3 protein: CASSQDEGWGNTIYF

V gene: TRBV10-3
D gene: -
J gene: TRBJ2-1
clone size: few
CDR3 DNA: TGTGCCATCAGTGAGTCGAATTATGAGCAGTTCTTC
CDR3 protein: CAISESNYEQFF